These 15 T cell receptor beta chains share one sample of origin, sequenced in a study of regulatory T cells in long-lasting Graves disease. Combining iRepertoire HTBI primers with Arm-PCR of CDR3 regions, the authors built TCR beta libraries. TCRdb used MiXCR to reprocess the multiplex PCR reads, holding one entry per CDR3 protein. The table has a few hundred thousand distinct CDR3 sequences, approximately 12% seen once; the top ten hold approximately 19%. The time point here: newly diagnosed GD, antithyroid drugs for less than 3 months. Generation of the TCR library employed RNA extracted from PBMCs. In addition, the sample was reused for a study of T cells in Graves' hyperthyroidism and ophthalmopathy.

The sequences come from peripheral blood mononuclear cells (PBMCs), collected at new diagnosis, from a patient treated with antithyroid drugs. These receptors came from a woman aged 18-29 years with Graves disease.

On this clonotype: This may be a read error, as it is one base from a much larger clone. The CDR3: CASRLGQGMGEQYF. CDR3 sequence (DNA): TGTGCCAGCAGATTGGGACAGGGGATGGGCGAGCAGTACTTC. The chain links TRBV7-9 to TRBJ2-7, with 10 positions matching TRBD1. This CDR3 has 14 amino acids. The germline gives CDR1 SEHNR, CDR2 FQNEAQ (reference sequence). The V and J ends lost 6 bases and 6 bases, in that order; junction bases with no gene match: 8.

The table lists this clonotype with many counts. This chain connects TRBV27 to TRBJ2-1; 10 bases are shared with TRBD2. Unmatched junction bases numbered 3, after V lost 3 bases and J lost 7 bases. CDR3 length: 14 residues. Germline values: CDR1 MNHEY, CDR2 SMNVEV (reference sequence). CDR3 amino acids: CASSFSGGSNEQFF. CDR3 coding DNA: TGTGCCAGCAGTTTTAGCGGGGGGAGTAATGAGCAGTTCTTC.

This clonotype was seen a handful of times. As DNA, the CDR3 is TGTGCCAGCATTGGGGAGGGGACCTCGTTCTATGGCTACACCTTC. It is translated as CASIGEGTSFYGYTF. This chain links TRBV12-3 or TRBV12-4 with TRBJ1-2; D might be TRBD1 (5 bases). The CDR3 totals 15 residues. V was clipped by 7 bases and J by 4 bases, with 19 bases between them.

This clonotype was counted at least ten times. This chain uses TRBV10-3 with TRBJ1-2; 8 nucleotides line up with TRBD1. This CDR3 has 15 amino acids. Germline-derived CDR1 and CDR2 are ENHRY and SYGVKD. With 6 bases clipped from V and 5 bases from J, the junction kept 11 bases outside the gene matches. CDR3 DNA: TGTGCCATCAGAGATAGGACAGGGAGCAGGTATGGCTACACCTTC. It translates to CAIRDRTGSRYGYTF.

In its sample, this clonotype was seen many times. The rearrangement links TRBV15 to TRBJ2-1; D gene ambiguous. The CDR3 spans 16 residues. CDR1 and CDR2 from the germline V gene are LNHNV and YYDKDF (reference sequence). Trimming stripped 4 bases from V and 1 base from J, with 14 bases between. The DNA of the CDR3 is TGTGCCACCAGCATAGGAAAATACGCGTCCTACAATGAGCAGTTCTTC. Amino acid sequence: CATSIGKYASYNEQFF.

This sequence joins TRBV4-3 and TRBJ2-3; the match to TRBD1 covers 10 bases. The CDR3 covers 16 residues. Losses at the gene ends were 1 base for V and 6 bases for J; bases not matched to a gene: 7. The germline CDR1 and CDR2 sequences are LGHNA and YSLEER. For the CDR3, the DNA is TGCGCCAGCAGCCAAGTGGGACAGGGGTTCGGCGATACGCAGTATTTT. This translates into CASSQVGQGFGDTQYF.

The table lists this clonotype with many counts. The genes are TRBV20-1 and TRBJ1-2, with 10 bases lining up with TRBD1. Germline loops: CDR1 DFQATT, CDR2 SNEGSKA (reference sequence). V lost 5 bases and J lost 5; bases outside the gene matches: 5. This CDR3 has 13 amino acids. This chain's CDR3 is CSALGQGGYGYTF. In nucleotides, the CDR3 is TGCAGTGCTCTCGGACAGGGGGGATATGGCTACACCTTC.

This chain connects TRBV5-4 to TRBJ2-1; D uncertain. The germline V and J ends were trimmed by 1 base and 8 bases, with 10 bases remaining between them. CDR1 is SGHNT and CDR2 is YYREEE in the germline V gene (reference sequence). The CDR3 totals 13 residues. CDR3 nucleotides: TGTGCCAGCAGCTTGACGCCTCGCCATGAGCAGTTCTTC. This codes for CASSLTPRHEQFF.

V usage is TRBV19 and J usage is TRBJ2-1; D uncertain. Germline-derived CDR1 and CDR2 are LNHDA and SQIVND (reference sequence). There are 16 residues in the CDR3. Deletions cut 2 bases from V and 7 bases from J, with 18 bases between. This CDR3 is CASSITSPLGPNEQFF. The CDR3 nucleotides read TGTGCCAGTAGTATAACGTCCCCCCTGGGTCCTAATGAGCAGTTCTTC.

This clonotype has at least ten counts. The chain is built from TRBV3-1 and TRBJ2-2, with D perhaps matching TRBD1 (5 bases). Germline V CDR1 and CDR2: LGHDT, YNNKEL (reference sequence). The CDR3 sequence is 14 residues long. The V and J ends lost 6 bases and 3 bases respectively, with 11 bases between them. CDR3 sequence (DNA): TGTGCCAGCAGGCGAGAAGGGGACACCGGGGAGCTGTTTTTT. It encodes CASRREGDTGELFF.

This clonotype was seen only a few times. The rearrangement uses TRBV12-5 and TRBJ2-2; D not certain. CDR3 length: 13 amino acids. Germline V gene lookup returns CDR1 LGHNT and CDR2 FRNRAP. Trimming pared 9 bases from V and 3 bases from J, leaving 11 bases between. CDR3 nucleotides: TGTGCTAGCGGGCTCGCATACACCGGGGAGCTGTTTTTT. The encoded protein is CASGLAYTGELFF.

This clonotype showed up many times. The genes are TRBV6-2 or TRBV6-3 and TRBJ2-4; the match to TRBD1 covers 7 bases. The CDR3 is 14 amino acids. J gave up 2 bases and V 10 bases, and 8 bases lay outside the gene matches. From germline, CDR1 is MNHEY and CDR2 SVGEGT. CDR3: CANPRQGTKNIQYF. In DNA form, the CDR3 reads TGTGCCAATCCTCGACAGGGTACCAAAAACATTCAGTACTTC.

This clonotype has just a few counts. CDR3: CASSLRTDMLKLFF. DNA of the CDR3: TGTGCCAGCAGTTTACGGACGGACATGTTGAAACTGTTTTTT. The chain recombines TRBV6-2 or TRBV6-3 with TRBJ1-4, with TRBD1 as a possible D gene (5 bases). V lost 4 bases, J lost 11 bases, and 17 bases lay in between. The CDR3 totals 14 residues. Germline CDR1 and CDR2: MNHEY and SVGEGT.

This clonotype appeared a few times. The chain combines TRBV20-1 with TRBJ2-1; 7 positions agree with TRBD2. The CDR3 covers 16 residues. Per the germline V gene, CDR1 is DFQATT and CDR2 is SNEGSKA (reference sequence). V gave up 2 bases and J gave up 8 bases; unmatched junction bases: 15. The CDR3: CSARPLGREERDEQFF. CDR3 coding DNA: TGCAGTGCTAGACCGCTAGGGAGGGAAGAAAGGGATGAGCAGTTCTTC.

Points on this clonotype: One junction end disagrees with the germline gene, perhaps due to a read error. The gene calls are TRBV7-9 and TRBJ2-1; D ambiguous. CDR3 size: 13 residues. Germline lookup yields CDR1 SEHNR and CDR2 FQNEAQ (reference sequence). The CDR3, as DNA: TGCGCCAGCAGCCACCGCTGGCACAATGAGCAGTTCTTC. This sequence encodes CASSHRWHNEQFF.